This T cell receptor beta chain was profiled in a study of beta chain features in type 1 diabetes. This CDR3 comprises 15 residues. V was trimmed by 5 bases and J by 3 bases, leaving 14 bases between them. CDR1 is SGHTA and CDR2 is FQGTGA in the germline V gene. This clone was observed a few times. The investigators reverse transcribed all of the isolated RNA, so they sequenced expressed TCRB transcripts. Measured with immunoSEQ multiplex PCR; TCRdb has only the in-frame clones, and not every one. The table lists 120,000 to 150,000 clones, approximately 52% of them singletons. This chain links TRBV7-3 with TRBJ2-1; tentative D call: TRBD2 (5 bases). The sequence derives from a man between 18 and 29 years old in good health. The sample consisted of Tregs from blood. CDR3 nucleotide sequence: TGTGCCAGCAGCCCGTCGAGCGGCGTCTACAATGAGCAGTTCTTC. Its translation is CASSPSSGVYNEQFF.